Each of the 22 T cell receptor beta chains below was sequenced from the same sample in a study of cytomegalovirus exposure and HLA in healthy donors. PCR involved 60 Vbeta and 13 Jbeta primers. Clones were read by immunoSEQ multiplex PCR, and TCRdb kept only the in-frame ones, dropping some. The sample holds under 200,000 clones; roughly three quarters are singletons and the top ten take about 3.4%. Material for sequencing was PBMCs. The origin of the receptors is a woman aged 45 to 65 in good health and CMV-seropositive.

This clone was detected a few times. This chain connects TRBV11-3 to TRBJ2-3; TRBD2 agrees at 9 bases. This CDR3 has 15 residues. V lost 2 bases and J lost 2; bases outside the gene matches: 2. CDR1 is SGHNT, CDR2 YENEEA, per germline. CDR3 in amino acids: CASSLIAGDTDTQYF. For the CDR3, the DNA is TGTGCCAGCAGCTTAATAGCGGGGGACACAGATACGCAGTATTTT.

The chain combines TRBV7-2 with TRBJ1-3; D uncertain. The germline V and J ends were trimmed by 1 base and 0 bases, with 10 bases remaining between them. Germline CDR1 and CDR2: SGHTA and FQGNSA. This CDR3 contains 16 residues. In DNA, the CDR3 is TGTGCCAGCAGCTTAGGTCCCGTCGGCTCTGGAAACACCATATATTTT. The encoded protein is CASSLGPVGSGNTIYF.

This rearrangement joins TRBV18 to TRBJ2-7; possible D gene TRBD2, 6 bases. Germline CDR1 and CDR2: KGHSH and LQKENI. CDR3 size: 16 residues. Trimming shortened V by 2 bases and J by 0 bases, and 14 bases separated the two germline ends. CDR3 bases: TGTGCCAGCTCACCAGAAATAGCGGATAGCTCCTACGAGCAGTACTTC. The encoded protein is CASSPEIADSSYEQYF.

This clone was found once. This sequence joins TRBV2 and TRBJ1-2; a possible D gene is TRBD1 (6 bases). CDR1 is SNHLY, CDR2 FYNNEI, per germline. There are 14 residues in the CDR3. V shed 4 bases and J shed 4 bases, with 13 bases lying between them. The CDR3 is CASSAGGLGYGYTF. CDR3 DNA: TGTGCCAGCAGTGCGGGGGGGCTGGGCTATGGCTACACCTTC.

This clone was observed a single time. The CDR3 DNA reads as TGTGCCAGCAGCTTGGGCGCTGGCTACACCTTC. As protein: CASSLGAGYTF. The genes are TRBV5-6 and TRBJ1-2; D is unclear. The CDR3 runs 11 residues. The V gene's germline CDR1 is SGHDT and CDR2 YYEEEE. V dropped 0 bases and J dropped 7 bases, with 4 bases sitting between them. Based on the CDR3 plus reference TRBV5-6 and TRBJ1-2, the full variable domain is DAGVTQSPTHLIKTRGQQVTLRCSPKSGHDTVSWYQQALGQGPQFIFQYYEEEERQRGNFPDRFSGHQFPNYSSELNVNALLLGDSALYLCASSLGAGYTFGSGTRLTVV.

This chain uses TRBV2 with TRBJ1-2; maybe TRBD1 (6 bases). From germline, CDR1 is SNHLY and CDR2 FYNNEI. There are 13 residues in the CDR3. The V end lost 6 bases, the J end lost 8 bases, and 16 bases lay between the germline ends. The CDR3 region is CASSEIQGGGYTF. CDR3 in DNA: TGTGCCAGCAGCGAAATACAGGGTGGGGGCTACACCTTC.

CDR3 nucleotides: TGTGCCAGCAGTCCCCCGGGGAGGGTTTATGGCTACACCTTC. Amino acids: CASSPPGRVYGYTF. This chain uses TRBV28 with TRBJ1-2; D unresolved. The CDR3 loop spans 14 amino acids. The germline gives CDR1 MDHEN, CDR2 SYDVKM. V lost 5 bases and J 5 bases, leaving 15 bases between the germline ends.

There are a few counts of this clone. The chain combines TRBV5-6 with TRBJ1-1, with D possibly matching TRBD1 (6 bases). This CDR3 spans 13 amino acids. V was pared by 3 bases and J by 6 bases, with 12 bases between. Germline V CDR1 and CDR2: SGHDT, YYEEEE. CDR3 in amino acids: CASSWTRGSEAFF. DNA for the CDR3: TGTGCCAGCAGCTGGACCAGGGGTTCTGAAGCTTTCTTT.

This CDR3 is CASSQELPGDTGELFF. The CDR3 nucleotides are TGTGCCAGCAGCCAAGAGCTCCCGGGGGACACCGGGGAGCTGTTTTTT. The chain has TRBV4-2 and TRBJ2-2; weak D call: TRBD2 (6 bases). V dropped 0 bases and J dropped 3 bases, with 11 bases sitting between them. The CDR3 spans 16 residues. From germline, CDR1 is LGHNA and CDR2 YNFKEQ.

This clone has just a few counts. The V and J genes are TRBV6-6 and TRBJ2-3; D may be TRBD1 (6 bases). Germline CDR1 is MNHNY and CDR2 is SVGAGI (reference sequence). CDR3 length: 15 amino acids. Trimming removed 6 bases from V and 1 base from J, with 14 bases in between. The DNA of the CDR3 is TGTGCCAGCAGAGAGATCAGGACAGGCACAGATACGCAGTATTTT. Protein product: CASREIRTGTDTQYF.

The chain employs TRBV21-1 and TRBJ2-7; the table's D gene call, TRBD2, was not cross checked with the DNA. TRBV21-1 is a pseudogene segment. This CDR3 region has 13 residues. CDR3 residues: CASSKEESYEQYF. The CDR3 DNA sequence: TGTGCCAGCAGCAAAGAGGAGAGCTACGAGCAGTACTTC.

The V gene is TRBV5-1, the J gene TRBJ2-5; tentative D call: TRBD1 (6 bases). The CDR3 consists of 15 residues. V was cut by 3 bases and J by 3 bases, with 15 bases left in between. Germline values: CDR1 SGHRS, CDR2 YFSETQ. In DNA, the CDR3 is TGCGCCAGCAGCTCCACTGCGACAGGAGAAGAGACCCAGTACTTC. This translates into CASSSTATGEETQYF.

The V call is TRBV7-9, the J call TRBJ1-5; D might be TRBD1 (6 bases). Trimming left V 1 base short and J 3 bases short, with 10 bases between. The germline gives CDR1 SEHNR, CDR2 FQNEAQ (reference sequence). This CDR3 is 15 amino acids long. This chain's CDR3 is CASSLGTVDNQPQHF. DNA of the CDR3: TGTGCCAGCAGCTTAGGGACAGTAGACAATCAGCCCCAGCATTTT. The complete variable domain, with remaining parts taken from reference TRBV7-9 and TRBJ1-5, reads DTGVSQNPRHKITKRGQNVTFRCDPISEHNRLYWYRQTLGQGPEFLTYFQNEAQLEKSRLLSDRFSAERPKGSFSTLEIQRTEQGDSAMYLCASSLGTVDNQPQHFGDGTRLSIL.

The chain is built from TRBV6-6 and TRBJ1-1, with TRBD1 as a possible D gene (6 bases). The CDR3 spans 15 residues. Per germline, CDR1 MNHNY and CDR2 SVGAGI (reference sequence). The ends were cut back, 0 bases at V and 1 base at J, with 9 bases in the middle. DNA for the CDR3: TGTGCCAGCAGTTACTCTAGGGACAAGAACACTGAAGCTTTCTTT. As protein: CASSYSRDKNTEAFF.

This chain joins TRBV19 and TRBJ1-5; the D gene is possibly TRBD1 (5 bases). Germline V CDR1 and CDR2: LNHDA, SQIVND (reference sequence). Trimming removed 6 bases at V and 5 bases at J, with 11 bases between. The CDR3 runs to 13 residues. This CDR3 is CASSPDRDQPQHF. The CDR3, as DNA: TGTGCCAGTAGCCCAGACAGAGATCAGCCCCAGCATTTT.

This rearrangement joins TRBV29-1 to TRBJ1-6, with D possibly TRBD1 on 5 matching bases. The CDR3 runs to 13 residues. Germline CDR1 is SQVTM and CDR2 is ANQGSEA. Trimming took 0 bases from V and 10 from J, leaving 10 bases between them. The CDR3 nucleotides read TGCAGCGTTGAAGATCAGGAGGGGTCACCCCTCCACTTT. This translates into CSVEDQEGSPLHF. Based on the CDR3 plus reference TRBV29-1 and TRBJ1-6, the full variable domain is SAVISQKPSRDICQRGTSLTIQCQVDSQVTMMFWYRQQPGQSLTLIATANQGSEATYESGFVIDKFPISRPNLTFSTLTVSNMSPEDSSIYLCSVEDQEGSPLHFGNGTRLTVT.

The chain carries TRBV9 and TRBJ2-1, with D possibly being TRBD1 (6 bases). The germline gives CDR1 SGDLS, CDR2 YYNGEE. The CDR3 is 16 residues long. Trimming removed 0 bases from V and 1 base from J, with 11 bases in between. The CDR3 loop reads CASSVASRGSYNEQFF. CDR3 nucleotide sequence: TGTGCCAGCAGCGTAGCTTCAAGGGGGTCCTACAATGAGCAGTTCTTC.

The chain joins TRBV7-9 to TRBJ1-2; TRBD1 matches 8 bases. This CDR3 contains 15 residues. The germline V gene has CDR1 SEHNR and CDR2 FQNEAQ (reference sequence). The J segment lost 4 bases and the V segment lost 1 base, leaving 5 bases of the junction unmatched. Here the CDR3 DNA reads TGTGCCAGCAGCTTAGGGACAGGGCCCACCTATGGCTACACCTTC. Protein: CASSLGTGPTYGYTF.

This chain connects TRBV30 to TRBJ1-1; 7 bases map to TRBD1. This CDR3 has 13 amino acids. CDR1 GTSNPN and CDR2 SVGIG come from the germline V gene (reference sequence). V shed 0 bases and J 9 bases; nucleotides not matched to a gene: 7. The chain's CDR3 is CAWSVAQGEKAFF. CDR3 coding DNA: TGTGCCTGGAGTGTGGCCCAGGGGGAGAAAGCTTTCTTT.

V and J are TRBV14 and TRBJ1-2, with 7 bases matching TRBD1. After removal of 3 bases from V and 4 bases from J, the junction contained 2 bases not matched to a gene. This CDR3 region has 13 residues. CDR1 and CDR2 from the germline V gene are SGHDN and FVKESK. CDR3 DNA sequence: TGTGCCAGCAGCCAGCGGGACAGCTATGGCTACACCTTC. Its protein product is CASSQRDSYGYTF.

The V and J genes are TRBV9 and TRBJ1-2; 9 bases fit TRBD1. CDR3 length: 15 residues. Germline V gene lookup returns CDR1 SGDLS and CDR2 YYNGEE. With 5 bases clipped from V and 4 bases from J, the junction kept 9 bases outside the gene matches. CDR3 sequence (DNA): TGTGCCAGCAGTTTACAGGGGGCAGTCGGCTATGGCTACACCTTC. Protein: CASSLQGAVGYGYTF.

This clone has just a few counts. V and J are TRBV7-2 and TRBJ1-1; D is uncertain. Germline values: CDR1 SGHTA, CDR2 FQGNSA. This CDR3 region has 14 residues. The V end lost 1 base, the J end lost 0 bases, and 6 bases lay between the germline ends. CDR3 amino acids: CASSLDTMNTEAFF. For the CDR3, the DNA is TGTGCCAGCAGCTTAGACACAATGAACACTGAAGCTTTCTTT.